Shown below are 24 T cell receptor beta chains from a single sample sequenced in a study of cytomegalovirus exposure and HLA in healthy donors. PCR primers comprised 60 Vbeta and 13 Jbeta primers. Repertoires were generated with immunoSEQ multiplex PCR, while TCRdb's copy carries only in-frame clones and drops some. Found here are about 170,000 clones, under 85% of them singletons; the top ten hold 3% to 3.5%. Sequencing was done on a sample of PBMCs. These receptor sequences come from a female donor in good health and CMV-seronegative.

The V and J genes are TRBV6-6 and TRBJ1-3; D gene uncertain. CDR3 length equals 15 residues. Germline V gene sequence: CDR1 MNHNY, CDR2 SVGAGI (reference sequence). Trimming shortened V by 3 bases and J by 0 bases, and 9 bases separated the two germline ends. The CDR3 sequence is CASSYGPNSGNTIYF. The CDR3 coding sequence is TGTGCCAGCAGTTATGGGCCGAACTCTGGAAACACCATATATTTT.

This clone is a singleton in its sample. The chain's CDR3 is CASSWQRDNPYEQYF. The CDR3 nucleotides are TGTGCCAGCAGCTGGCAAAGGGACAATCCCTACGAGCAGTACTTC. The chain recombines TRBV7-2 with TRBJ2-7; D perhaps matches TRBD1 (6 bases). Trimming removed 4 bases at V and 2 bases at J, with 15 bases between. This CDR3 has 15 amino acids. Germline V gives CDR1 SGHTA, CDR2 FQGNSA.

CDR3 in DNA: TGTGCCAGTAGTATTAGGCTAGCGGGTCTCCAAGAGACCCAGTACTTC. It encodes CASSIRLAGLQETQYF. V usage is TRBV19 and J usage is TRBJ2-5; 8 bases line up with TRBD2. The CDR3 has 16 residues. Germline CDR1 reads LNHDA; CDR2 reads SQIVND (reference sequence). The V and J ends lost 3 bases and 1 base, in that order; junction bases with no gene match: 7.

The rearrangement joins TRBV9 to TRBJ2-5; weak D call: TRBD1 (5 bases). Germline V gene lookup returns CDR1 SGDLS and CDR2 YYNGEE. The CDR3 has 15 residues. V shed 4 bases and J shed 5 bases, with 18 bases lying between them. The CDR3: CASSPTSQGVETQYF. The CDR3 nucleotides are TGTGCCAGCAGCCCCACGTCGCAAGGGGTGGAGACCCAGTACTTC.

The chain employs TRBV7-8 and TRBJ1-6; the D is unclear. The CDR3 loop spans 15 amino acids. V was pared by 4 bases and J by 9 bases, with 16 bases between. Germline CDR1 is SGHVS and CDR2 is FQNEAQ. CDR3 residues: CASSSRSQGASPLHF. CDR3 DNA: TGTGCCAGCAGCTCAAGGTCACAAGGAGCTTCACCCCTCCACTTT.

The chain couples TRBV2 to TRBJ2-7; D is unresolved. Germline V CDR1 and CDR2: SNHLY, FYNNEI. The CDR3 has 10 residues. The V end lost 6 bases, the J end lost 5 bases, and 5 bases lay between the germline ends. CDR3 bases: TGTGCCAGCAGGTATGACGAGCAGTACTTC. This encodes CASRYDEQYF.

CDR3 amino acids: CASSPSLNTEAFF. In nucleotides, the CDR3 is TGTGCCAGCAGTCCTAGCCTGAACACTGAAGCTTTCTTT. This chain joins TRBV2 and TRBJ1-1, with unresolved D. CDR1 SNHLY and CDR2 FYNNEI come from the germline V gene. The CDR3 consists of 13 residues. Trimming left V 5 bases short and J 0 bases short, with 7 bases between. Variable domain in full (rest from reference TRBV2 and TRBJ1-1): EPEVTQTPSHQVTQMGQEVILRCVPISNHLYFYWYRQILGQKVEFLVSFYNNEISEKSEIFDDQFSVERPDGSNFTLKIRSTKLEDSAMYFCASSPSLNTEAFFGQGTRLTVV.

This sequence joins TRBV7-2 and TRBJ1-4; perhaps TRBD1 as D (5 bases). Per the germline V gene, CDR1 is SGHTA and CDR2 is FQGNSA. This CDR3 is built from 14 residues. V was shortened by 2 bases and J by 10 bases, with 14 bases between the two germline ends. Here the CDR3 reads CASSLTLSGGKLFF. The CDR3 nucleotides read TGTGCCAGCAGCTTAACCCTATCGGGGGGAAAACTGTTTTTT.

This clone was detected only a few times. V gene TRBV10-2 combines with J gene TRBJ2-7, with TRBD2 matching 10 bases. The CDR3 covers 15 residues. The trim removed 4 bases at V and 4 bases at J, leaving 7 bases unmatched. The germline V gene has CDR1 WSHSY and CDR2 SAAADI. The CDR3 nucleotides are TGCGCCAGCAGTGGAAGGGTTAGCGGGGGGTACGAGCAGTACTTC. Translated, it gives CASSGRVSGGYEQYF.

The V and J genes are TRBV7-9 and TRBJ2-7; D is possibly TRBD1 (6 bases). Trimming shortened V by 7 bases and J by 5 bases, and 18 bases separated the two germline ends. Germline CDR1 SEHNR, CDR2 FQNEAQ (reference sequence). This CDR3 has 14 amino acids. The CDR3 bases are TGTGCCAGCACCAGACAGGCAGAATTTGACGAGCAGTACTTC. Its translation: CASTRQAEFDEQYF. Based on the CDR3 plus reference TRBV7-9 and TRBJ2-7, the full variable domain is DTGVSQNPRHKITKRGQNVTFRCDPISEHNRLYWYRQTLGQGPEFLTYFQNEAQLEKSRLLSDRFSAERPKGSFSTLEIQRTEQGDSAMYLCASTRQAEFDEQYFGPGTRLTVT.

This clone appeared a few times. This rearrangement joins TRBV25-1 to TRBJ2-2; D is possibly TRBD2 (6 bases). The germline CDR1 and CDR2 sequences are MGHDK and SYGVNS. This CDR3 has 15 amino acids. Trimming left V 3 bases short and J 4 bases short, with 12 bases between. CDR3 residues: CASSDRETGTGELFF. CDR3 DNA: TGTGCCAGCAGTGATCGGGAGACGGGCACCGGGGAGCTGTTTTTT.

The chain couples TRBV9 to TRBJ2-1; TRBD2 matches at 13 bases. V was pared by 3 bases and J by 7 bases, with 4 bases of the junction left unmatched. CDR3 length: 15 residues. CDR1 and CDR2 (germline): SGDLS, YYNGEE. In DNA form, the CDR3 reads TGTGCCAGCAGCGGGACTAGCGGGAGTATGAATGAGCAGTTCTTC. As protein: CASSGTSGSMNEQFF.

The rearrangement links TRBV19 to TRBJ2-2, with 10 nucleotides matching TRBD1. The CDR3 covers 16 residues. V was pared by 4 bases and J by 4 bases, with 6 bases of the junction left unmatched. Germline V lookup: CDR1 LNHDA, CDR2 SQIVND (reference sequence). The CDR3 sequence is CASSTRTGGSTGELFF. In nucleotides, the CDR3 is TGTGCCAGTAGTACACGGACAGGGGGGAGCACCGGGGAGCTGTTTTTT.

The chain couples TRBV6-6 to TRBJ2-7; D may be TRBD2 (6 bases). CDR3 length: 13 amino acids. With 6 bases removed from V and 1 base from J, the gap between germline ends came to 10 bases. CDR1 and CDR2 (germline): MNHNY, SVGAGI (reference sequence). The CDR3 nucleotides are TGTGCCAGCAGCCGACTAGGTTCCTACGAGCAGTACTTC. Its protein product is CASSRLGSYEQYF.

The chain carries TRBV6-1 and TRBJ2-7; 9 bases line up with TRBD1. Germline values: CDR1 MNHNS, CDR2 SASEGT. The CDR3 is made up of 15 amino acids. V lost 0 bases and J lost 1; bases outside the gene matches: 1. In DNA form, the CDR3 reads TGTGCCAGCAGTGAAGCGGGACAGGGTTCCTACGAGCAGTACTTC. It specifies CASSEAGQGSYEQYF.

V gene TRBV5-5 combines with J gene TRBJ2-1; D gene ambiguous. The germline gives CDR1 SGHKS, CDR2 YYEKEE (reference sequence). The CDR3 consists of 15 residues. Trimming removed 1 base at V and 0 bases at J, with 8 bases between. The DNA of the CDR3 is TGTGCCAGCAGCTTGATGCTAAGCTCCTACAATGAGCAGTTCTTC. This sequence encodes CASSLMLSSYNEQFF. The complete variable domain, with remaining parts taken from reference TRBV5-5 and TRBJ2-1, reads DAGVTQSPTHLIKTRGQQVTLRCSPISGHKSVSWYQQVLGQGPQFIFQYYEKEERGRGNFPDRFSARQFPNYSSELNVNALLLGDSALYLCASSLMLSSYNEQFFGPGTRLTVL.

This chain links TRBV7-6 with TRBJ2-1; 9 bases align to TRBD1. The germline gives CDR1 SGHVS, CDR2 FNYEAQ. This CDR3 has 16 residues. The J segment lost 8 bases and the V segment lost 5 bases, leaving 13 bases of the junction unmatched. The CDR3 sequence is CASSASGTGSRDEQFF. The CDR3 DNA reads TGTGCCAGCAGCGCCTCCGGGACAGGGAGTCGCGATGAGCAGTTCTTC. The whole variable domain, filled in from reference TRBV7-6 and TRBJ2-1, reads GAGVSQSPRYKVTKRGQDVALRCDPISGHVSLYWYRQALGQGPEFLTYFNYEAQQDKSGLPNDRFSAERPEGSISTLTIQRTEQRDSAMYRCASSASGTGSRDEQFFGPGTRLTVL.

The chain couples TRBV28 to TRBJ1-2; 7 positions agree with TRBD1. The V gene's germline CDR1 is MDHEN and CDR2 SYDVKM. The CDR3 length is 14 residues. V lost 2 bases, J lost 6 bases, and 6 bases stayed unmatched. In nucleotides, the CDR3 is TGTGCCAGCAGTTTACAGGGGGTAACGGATGGCTACACCTTC. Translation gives CASSLQGVTDGYTF.

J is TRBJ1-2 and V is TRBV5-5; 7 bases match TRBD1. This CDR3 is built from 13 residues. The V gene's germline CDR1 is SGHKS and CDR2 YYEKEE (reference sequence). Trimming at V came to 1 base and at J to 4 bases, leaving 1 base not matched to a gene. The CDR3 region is CASSLTGVYGYTF. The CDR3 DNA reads TGTGCCAGCAGCTTGACAGGGGTCTATGGCTACACCTTC.

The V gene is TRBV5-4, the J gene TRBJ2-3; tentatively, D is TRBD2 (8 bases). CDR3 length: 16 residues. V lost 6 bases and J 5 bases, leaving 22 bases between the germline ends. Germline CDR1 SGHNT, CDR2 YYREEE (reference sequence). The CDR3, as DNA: TGTGCCAGCACGGTAGGGGGCGGGAGGAAAGTAGATACGCAGTATTTT. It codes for CASTVGGGRKVDTQYF.

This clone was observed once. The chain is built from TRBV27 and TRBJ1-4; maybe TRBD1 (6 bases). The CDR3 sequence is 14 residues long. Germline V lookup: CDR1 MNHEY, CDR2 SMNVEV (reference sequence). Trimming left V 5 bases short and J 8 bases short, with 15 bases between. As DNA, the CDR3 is TGTGCCAGCAGTCGAGTTACCCAGGGGGAAAAACTGTTTTTT. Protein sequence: CASSRVTQGEKLFF.

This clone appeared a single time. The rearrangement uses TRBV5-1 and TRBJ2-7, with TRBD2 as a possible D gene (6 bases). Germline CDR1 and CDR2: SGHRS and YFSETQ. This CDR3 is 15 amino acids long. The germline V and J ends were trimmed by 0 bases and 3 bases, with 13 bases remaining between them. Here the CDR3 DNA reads TGCGCCAGCAGCTTGGCCGGGGGTGGAAACTACGAGCAGTACTTC. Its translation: CASSLAGGGNYEQYF.

CDR3 in DNA: TGTGCCTGGAGTGATCCCCCAACCTACAATGAGCAGTTCTTC. This codes for CAWSDPPTYNEQFF. The chain links TRBV30 to TRBJ2-1; D uncertain. V gave up 1 base and J gave up 2 bases, with 9 bases separating them. The length of the CDR3 is 14 residues. Germline V gives CDR1 GTSNPN, CDR2 SVGIG (reference sequence).

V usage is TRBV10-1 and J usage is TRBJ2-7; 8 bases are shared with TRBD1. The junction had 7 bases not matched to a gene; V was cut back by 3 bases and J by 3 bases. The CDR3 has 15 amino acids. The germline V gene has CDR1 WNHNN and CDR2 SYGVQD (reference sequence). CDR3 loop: CASSDRGQGIYEQYF. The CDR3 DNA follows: TGCGCCAGCAGTGATCGCGGACAGGGAATCTACGAGCAGTACTTC.